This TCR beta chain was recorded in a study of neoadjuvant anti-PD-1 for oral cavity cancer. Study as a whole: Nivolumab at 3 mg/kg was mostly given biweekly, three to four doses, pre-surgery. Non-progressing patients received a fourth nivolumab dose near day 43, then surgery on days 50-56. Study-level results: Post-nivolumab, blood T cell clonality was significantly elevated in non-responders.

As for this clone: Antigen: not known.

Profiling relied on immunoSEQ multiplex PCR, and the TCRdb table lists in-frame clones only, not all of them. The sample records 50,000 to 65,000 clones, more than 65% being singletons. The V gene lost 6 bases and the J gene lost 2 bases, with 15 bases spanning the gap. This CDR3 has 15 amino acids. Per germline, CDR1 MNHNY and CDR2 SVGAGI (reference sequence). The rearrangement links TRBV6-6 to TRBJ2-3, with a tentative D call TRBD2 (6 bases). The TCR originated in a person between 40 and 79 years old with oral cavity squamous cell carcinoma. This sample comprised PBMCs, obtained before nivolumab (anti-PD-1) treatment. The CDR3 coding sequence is TGTGCCAGCAGACACCCCCCGGGGGTCACAGATACGCAGTATTTT. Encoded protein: CASRHPPGVTDTQYF.